These 29 T cell receptor beta chains came from one sample sequenced in a study of cytomegalovirus exposure and HLA in healthy donors (dated by TCRdb to about 2017). Library preparation was by the immunoSEQ multiplex PCR assay. For the multiplex PCR, a mixture combining 60 forward primers for TCR Vbeta segments and 13 reverse primers for TCR Jbeta segments was used. This immuneACCESS table, as held by TCRdb, lists in-frame sequences with V and J called but not all clones. Of the missing ones, under half trace to an unresolved V gene in checked studies; the others have no known cause. This sample is represented by 90,000 to 140,000 clones; 13% to 15% of them were singletons. 0.8% to 0.95% of the sample is in the top ten clones. Sequenced: PBMCs. Receptors were obtained from a female donor in good health and CMV-seronegative.

There are a few counts of this clone. Other DNA sequences of this sample code for an identical CDR3. J is TRBJ1-2 and V is TRBV30, with 7 nucleotides matching TRBD1. V was clipped by 2 bases and J by 4 bases; unmatched bases: 1. CDR3 length: 12 residues. The V gene's germline CDR1 is GTSNPN and CDR2 SVGIG (reference sequence). In DNA, the CDR3 is TGTGCCTGGAGTTCAGGGGGCTATGGCTACACCTTC. This sequence encodes CAWSSGGYGYTF.

This clone was counted only a few times. The chain has TRBV4-3 and TRBJ2-2; no clear D. The CDR3 sequence is 14 residues long. The V gene's germline CDR1 is LGHNA and CDR2 YSLEER. Trimming pared 1 base from V and 7 bases from J, leaving 10 bases between. CDR3 loop: CASSQGQRGGELFF. CDR3 bases: TGCGCCAGCAGCCAAGGGCAGCGCGGCGGGGAGCTGTTTTTT.

The table lists this clone with a few counts. The chain combines TRBV29-1 with TRBJ1-2; the match to TRBD1 covers 7 bases. The CDR3 is made up of 13 amino acids. V shed 6 bases and J 3 bases; nucleotides not matched to a gene: 7. Germline V gene sequence: CDR1 SQVTM, CDR2 ANQGSEA. Here the CDR3 reads CSVNTGTDYGYTF. The DNA of the CDR3 is TGCAGCGTCAACACCGGGACAGACTATGGCTACACCTTC.

V is TRBV5-1 and J is TRBJ2-1, with a tentative D call TRBD2 (5 bases). V shed 2 bases and J shed 9 bases, with 9 bases lying between them. The CDR3 is made up of 12 amino acids. Germline CDR1 reads SGHRS; CDR2 reads YFSETQ. CDR3 sequence: CASSFDAGEQFF. CDR3 DNA sequence: TGCGCCAGCAGCTTCGATGCGGGTGAGCAGTTCTTC. Filled out from reference TRBV5-1 and TRBJ2-1, the complete variable domain reads KAGVTQTPRYLIKTRGQQVTLSCSPISGHRSVSWYQQTPGQGLQFLFEYFSETQRNKGNFPGRFSGRQFSNSRSEMNVSTLELGDSALYLCASSFDAGEQFFGPGTRLTVL.

The genes are TRBV20-1 and TRBJ1-1, with D tentatively TRBD1 (5 bases). V was cut by 5 bases and J by 8 bases, with 12 bases left in between. Per the germline V gene, CDR1 is DFQATT and CDR2 is SNEGSKA (reference sequence). This CDR3 contains 11 residues. The CDR3: CSAVRQQEAFF. In nucleotides, the CDR3 is TGCAGTGCTGTTCGACAGCAAGAAGCTTTCTTT.

This clone showed up just a few times. This rearrangement joins TRBV5-4 to TRBJ1-1, with 7 positions matching TRBD1. In germline, CDR1 is SGHNT, CDR2 YYREEE (reference sequence). Germline trimming cut 1 base from V and 8 bases from J; bases unmatched to any gene: 11. The CDR3 is 15 amino acids. The CDR3 spells CASSLSFPGTDEAFF. DNA for the CDR3: TGTGCCAGCAGCTTGTCTTTTCCCGGGACAGACGAAGCTTTCTTT.

The chain's CDR3 is CASSHRLAGANEQYF. CDR3 bases: TGCGCCAGCAGCCACAGACTAGCGGGAGCCAACGAGCAGTACTTC. J is TRBJ2-7 and V is TRBV4-3; 12 nucleotides align to TRBD2. The CDR3 is made up of 15 amino acids. Germline V gives CDR1 LGHNA, CDR2 YSLEER. With V trimmed by 3 bases and J by 5 bases, 5 bases remained unmatched.

This clone was observed a few times. V is TRBV5-6 and J is TRBJ2-5; 8 positions match TRBD1. Gene TRBJ2-7 matches the end of the DNA better, so the J call may be wrong. Per the germline V gene, CDR1 is SGHDT and CDR2 is YYEEEE. CDR3 length: 14 residues. CDR3: CASSFTGGSYEQYF. The CDR3 bases are TGTGCCAGCAGCTTTACAGGGGGGTCCTACGAGCAGTACTTC.

The genes are TRBV30 and TRBJ2-5, with D possibly matching TRBD1 (5 bases). CDR1 and CDR2 (germline): GTSNPN, SVGIG (reference sequence). Trimming took off 5 bases at V and 4 bases at J, with 8 bases between the two ends. This CDR3 contains 11 residues. CDR3 sequence (DNA): TGTGCCTGGGCAAGGGGAGAGACCCAGTACTTC. Translated: CAWARGETQYF.

V gene TRBV19 combines with J gene TRBJ2-7; 9 nucleotides line up with TRBD2. The length of the CDR3 is 18 residues. Germline V CDR1 and CDR2: LNHDA, SQIVND (reference sequence). After removal of 1 base from V and 6 bases from J, the junction contained 16 bases not matched to a gene. The CDR3, as DNA: TGTGCCAGTAGTATAGCCCATAGCGGGGGAGCCCCTCAGGGCGAGCAGTACTTC. Translation gives CASSIAHSGGAPQGEQYF.

This clone has more than one count but fewer than ten. This chain links TRBV9 with TRBJ1-5, with 11 bases identical to TRBD1. Germline V gives CDR1 SGDLS, CDR2 YYNGEE. V gave up 2 bases and J gave up 6 bases; unmatched junction bases: 7. The CDR3 length is 16 residues. Here the CDR3 reads CASSVGTGGSSQPQHF. Here the CDR3 DNA reads TGTGCCAGCAGCGTGGGGACAGGGGGTTCGAGTCAGCCCCAGCATTTT.

This clone occurred a few times. V usage is TRBV29-1 and J usage is TRBJ1-2, with D uncertain. V lost 5 bases, J lost 5 bases, and 15 bases lay in between. The CDR3 extends over 13 amino acids. Germline CDR1 and CDR2: SQVTM and ANQGSEA. The CDR3 here is CSVSTIGSYGYTF. In DNA, the CDR3 is TGCAGCGTTTCGACCATAGGGAGTTATGGCTACACCTTC.

This clone was counted at least ten times. The genes are TRBV6-4 and TRBJ2-1, with TRBD2 matching 11 bases. This CDR3 has 14 residues. The germline V gene has CDR1 MRHNA and CDR2 SNTAGT. The ends lost 4 bases at V and 6 bases at J; junction bases unmatched: 2. The DNA for the CDR3 is TGTGCCAGCAGTGTAGCGGGGGGGCCCAATGAGCAGTTCTTC. Protein sequence: CASSVAGGPNEQFF.

There are a few counts of this clone. The rearrangement joins TRBV30 to TRBJ1-5; a weak D match, TRBD1 (6 bases). Per germline, CDR1 GTSNPN and CDR2 SVGIG (reference sequence). The CDR3 is 17 amino acids. V was clipped by 1 base and J by 2 bases, with 18 bases between them. The CDR3 bases are TGTGCCTGGAGTGCCCGCTCCGGGGGGCTGGGCAATCAGCCCCAGCATTTT. Protein: CAWSARSGGLGNQPQHF.

The chain is built from TRBV28 and TRBJ2-7; TRBD2 matches at 10 bases. After removal of 5 bases from V and 3 bases from J, the junction contained 13 bases not matched to a gene. Germline loops: CDR1 MDHEN, CDR2 SYDVKM. This CDR3 contains 17 residues. The CDR3 DNA reads as TGTGCCAGCAGTCCCCATCTAGCGGGAGTGGACCGCTACGAGCAGTACTTC. It translates to CASSPHLAGVDRYEQYF.

V and J are TRBV4-3 and TRBJ2-1; TRBD1 matches at 7 bases. The junction had 2 bases not matched to a gene; V was cut back by 3 bases and J by 0 bases. This CDR3 is 15 amino acids long. Germline-derived CDR1 and CDR2 are LGHNA and YSLEER. The CDR3 coding sequence is TGCGCCAGCAGCCAGACAGGGAGCTCCTACAATGAGCAGTTCTTC. It translates to CASSQTGSSYNEQFF.

The rearrangement links TRBV5-6 to TRBJ1-3; 7 nucleotides align to TRBD1. V lost 0 bases to trimming and J lost 6 bases; unmatched junction nucleotides: 6. Looked up from germline, CDR1 is SGHDT and CDR2 is YYEEEE. This CDR3 is 15 amino acids long. The CDR3 protein is CASSLEGARVNTIYF. The CDR3 DNA is TGTGCCAGCAGCTTGGAGGGGGCGAGGGTAAACACCATATATTTT.

This clone was counted only a few times. The chain has TRBV6-5 and TRBJ1-1, with 9 bases lining up with TRBD1. The CDR3 extends over 13 amino acids. The V gene's germline CDR1 is MNHEY and CDR2 SVGAGI. V shed 6 bases and J 5 bases; nucleotides not matched to a gene: 4. CDR3 residues: CASRRQGGTEAFF. In DNA, the CDR3 is TGTGCCAGCAGAAGACAGGGGGGGACTGAAGCTTTCTTT.

The chain uses TRBV5-1 and TRBJ2-3; TRBD1 matches at 8 bases. Germline-derived CDR1 and CDR2 are SGHRS and YFSETQ. The CDR3 has 14 residues. Losses at the gene ends were 4 bases for V and 3 bases for J; bases not matched to a gene: 4. The DNA for the CDR3 is TGCGCCAGCAGCAGGACAGGGTTGACAGATACGCAGTATTTT. Translation: CASSRTGLTDTQYF.

This clone was counted between two and nine times. V and J are TRBV4-3 and TRBJ2-5; 7 bases are a match to TRBD1. The assigned J gene may be wrong: the sequence end matches TRBJ2-7 better. The CDR3 contains 15 residues. Per germline, CDR1 LGHNA and CDR2 YSLEER. CDR3 DNA sequence: TGCGCCAGCAGCTCAGACAGGGACAGCTCCTACGAGCAGTACTTC. Translation gives CASSSDRDSSYEQYF.

This clone has more than one count but fewer than ten. The chain is built from TRBV10-3 and TRBJ1-5; 10 bases are shared with TRBD1. Trimming at V came to 5 bases and at J to 1 base, leaving 8 bases not matched to a gene. The CDR3 length is 17 residues. Germline values: CDR1 ENHRY, CDR2 SYGVKD. The CDR3 DNA follows: TGTGCCATCAGTCCCGGGACAGGGGCGCTCAGCAATCAGCCCCAGCATTTT. It codes for CAISPGTGALSNQPQHF.

The CDR3 region has the DNA TGTGCCTGGAGTGACGGACAGGTCCTTCAACCCTATGGCTACACCTTC. Amino acid sequence: CAWSDGQVLQPYGYTF. The genes are TRBV30 and TRBJ1-2, with 7 bases lining up with TRBD1. Germline V lookup: CDR1 GTSNPN, CDR2 SVGIG (reference sequence). The CDR3 runs to 16 residues. V was clipped by 1 base and J by 4 bases; unmatched bases: 12.

The chain couples TRBV6-5 to TRBJ1-2; TRBD1 might be the D (6 bases). The CDR3 is 16 amino acids. Germline-derived CDR1 and CDR2 are MNHEY and SVGAGI. Trimming stripped 0 bases from V and 5 bases from J, with 16 bases between. The CDR3 sequence: CASSYSKDRSLYGYTF. The CDR3 DNA sequence: TGTGCCAGCAGTTACTCCAAGGACAGATCACTTTATGGCTACACCTTC.

V usage is TRBV4-2 and J usage is TRBJ2-7; 7 positions agree with TRBD2. The CDR3 has 16 amino acids. The V gene end was trimmed by 4 bases and the J gene end by 1 base; junction bases not matched to a gene: 10. The germline V gene has CDR1 LGHNA and CDR2 YNFKEQ. The CDR3 sequence is CASSPELAETSYEQYF. The DNA of the CDR3 is TGTGCCAGCAGCCCTGAGCTAGCGGAGACTTCCTACGAGCAGTACTTC.

This rearrangement joins TRBV5-1 to TRBJ1-1, with a weak D call TRBD1 (5 bases). Trimming removed 4 bases from V and 4 bases from J, with 17 bases in between. CDR1 is SGHRS, CDR2 YFSETQ, per germline. The CDR3 runs to 15 residues. The CDR3 loop reads CASSVDPGGVTEAFF. In DNA, the CDR3 is TGCGCCAGCAGCGTCGACCCCGGGGGGGTCACTGAAGCTTTCTTT.

This clone has just a few counts. The chain employs TRBV18 and TRBJ1-5; tentatively, D is TRBD1 (6 bases). Per germline, CDR1 KGHSH and CDR2 LQKENI. CDR3 size: 14 residues. V dropped 5 bases and J dropped 2 bases, with 10 bases sitting between them. The CDR3 region is CASSLPGGNQPQHF. CDR3 DNA sequence: TGTGCCAGCTCATTACCAGGGGGCAATCAGCCCCAGCATTTT. The full variable domain, with the rest looked up from reference TRBV18 and TRBJ1-5, is NAGVMQNPRHLVRRRGQEARLRCSPMKGHSHVYWYRQLPEEGLKFMVYLQKENIIDESGMPKERFSAEFPKEGPSILRIQQVVRGDSAAYFCASSLPGGNQPQHFGDGTRLSIL.

The V gene is TRBV7-9, the J gene TRBJ2-1; 9 nucleotides agree with TRBD2. The CDR3 is 15 amino acids. Trimming took 5 bases from V and 6 from J; bases not matched to a gene: 8. The V gene's germline CDR1 is SEHNR and CDR2 FQNEAQ (reference sequence). CDR3 sequence: CASSHRRAGGNEQFF. The CDR3 DNA sequence: TGTGCCAGCAGCCATCGCAGAGCGGGGGGCAATGAGCAGTTCTTC.

A few counts support this clone. J is TRBJ2-7 and V is TRBV14; possible D gene TRBD2, 6 bases. The CDR3 extends over 16 amino acids. Trimming shortened V by 1 base and J by 3 bases, and 16 bases separated the two germline ends. Germline-derived CDR1 and CDR2 are SGHDN and FVKESK. The CDR3 loop reads CASSQVRREPDYEQYF. CDR3 sequence (DNA): TGTGCCAGCAGCCAAGTGCGGCGGGAACCAGACTACGAGCAGTACTTC.

V and J are TRBV19 and TRBJ1-2, with D unresolved. In germline, CDR1 is LNHDA, CDR2 SQIVND (reference sequence). The CDR3 sequence is 12 residues long. Trimming removed 6 bases from V and 6 bases from J, with 11 bases in between. CDR3 region: CASRSPSHGYTF. CDR3 DNA: TGTGCCAGTAGGAGTCCGAGCCATGGCTACACCTTC.